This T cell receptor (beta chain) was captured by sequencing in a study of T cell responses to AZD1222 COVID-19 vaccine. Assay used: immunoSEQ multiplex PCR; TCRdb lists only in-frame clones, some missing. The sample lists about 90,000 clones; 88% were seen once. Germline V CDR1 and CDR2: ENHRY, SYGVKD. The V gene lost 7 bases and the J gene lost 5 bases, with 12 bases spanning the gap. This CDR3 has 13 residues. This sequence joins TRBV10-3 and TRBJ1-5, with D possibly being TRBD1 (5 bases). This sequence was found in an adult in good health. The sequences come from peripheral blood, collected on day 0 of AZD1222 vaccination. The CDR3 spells CAITTGEYQPQHF. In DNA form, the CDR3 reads TGTGCCATCACCACAGGTGAATATCAGCCCCAGCATTTT.